This entry lists 19 T cell receptor beta chains sequenced from one sample in a study of spatial heterogeneity in lung cancer. The time point denotes: sample taken at primary tumor resection. Whole RNA obtained from tumor, nontumor lung or frozen PBMC underwent sequencing without sorting. TCRdb called the 5' RACE reads again in MiXCR, with one record for every CDR3 protein. The sample gives fewer than 6,500 distinct CDR3 sequences, about an eighth of which show up once; approximately 15% is in the top ten. The sequencing used normal lung tissue next to the tumor, collected at surgery. These TCRs come from a male donor with early-stage non-small cell lung cancer.

This clonotype is medium-sized within its sample. The rearrangement joins TRBV28 to TRBJ2-7; D tentatively fits TRBD1 or TRBD2 (5 bases each). Trimming stripped 3 bases from V and 0 bases from J, with 9 bases between. Looked up from germline, CDR1 is MDHEN and CDR2 is SYDVKM. CDR3 length: 14 amino acids. This CDR3 reads CASSLRGVSYEQYF. CDR3 bases: TGTGCCAGCAGTTTGAGGGGAGTCTCCTACGAGCAGTACTTC.

The chain employs TRBV7-2 and TRBJ2-3, with D hard to call. With 2 bases removed from V and 2 bases from J, the gap between germline ends came to 8 bases. CDR1 is SGHTA, CDR2 FQGNSA, per germline. CDR3 length: 14 residues. The CDR3 DNA is TGTGCCAGCAGCTTAAATGGTTTCACAGATACGCAGTATTTT. The encoded protein is CASSLNGFTDTQYF.

In this sample, this clonotype turned up many times. This rearrangement joins TRBV7-8 to TRBJ1-4; TRBD1 aligns across 9 bases. CDR3 length equals 18 residues. Germline CDR1 reads SGHVS; CDR2 reads FQNEAQ. The J segment lost 4 bases and the V segment lost 5 bases, leaving 14 bases of the junction unmatched. CDR3: CASSIRLDRGFRNEKLFF. In DNA form, the CDR3 reads TGTGCCAGCAGCATTAGGTTGGACAGGGGATTTCGTAATGAAAAACTGTTTTTT.

This clonotype showed up many times. This sequence joins TRBV2 and TRBJ1-1; D not certain. CDR3 length: 12 amino acids. CDR1 is SNHLY, CDR2 FYNNEI, per germline. V dropped 4 bases and J dropped 1 base, with 4 bases sitting between them. The CDR3 bases are TGTGCCAGCAGTGGACAGAACACTGAAGCTTTCTTT. Its protein product is CASSGQNTEAFF.

This clonotype was seen ten or more times. V is TRBV12-3 or TRBV12-4 and J is TRBJ2-1; 8 bases fit TRBD1. The CDR3 loop spans 17 amino acids. The V and J ends lost 3 bases and 5 bases, in that order; junction bases with no gene match: 12. CDR3 DNA: TGTGCCAGCAGTTTTCGATACCTGACAGGGGCGCACAATGAGCAGTTCTTC. It codes for CASSFRYLTGAHNEQFF.

The rearrangement uses TRBV28 and TRBJ1-2; D remains unclear. Trimming took 3 bases from V and 3 from J, leaving 11 bases between them. CDR1 is MDHEN, CDR2 SYDVKM, per germline. The CDR3 has 14 amino acids. The CDR3, as DNA: TGTGCCAGCAGTTTGAGTCCGGCCTACTATGGCTACACCTTC. This encodes CASSLSPAYYGYTF.

This clonotype is categorized as medium-sized (0.01 to 0.1%). This chain joins TRBV6-5 and TRBJ2-1; weak D call: TRBD1 (6 bases). The CDR3 sequence is 15 residues long. Trimming took 6 bases from V and 4 from J, leaving 16 bases between them. Germline CDR1 is MNHEY and CDR2 is SVGAGI. DNA for the CDR3: TGTGCCAGCAGCGTGGTGGGGGCTGAATACAATGAGCAGTTCTTC. It yields the protein CASSVVGAEYNEQFF.

This clonotype was counted ten times or more. This chain uses TRBV27 with TRBJ1-1, with 7 positions matching TRBD1. CDR3 length: 15 amino acids. CDR1 is MNHEY and CDR2 is SMNVEV in the germline V gene (reference sequence). The trim removed 5 bases at V and 0 bases at J, leaving 6 bases unmatched. The CDR3 nucleotides read TGTGCCAGCAGTCTACAGACAGGGATGAACACTGAAGCTTTCTTT. The encoded protein is CASSLQTGMNTEAFF.

For the CDR3, the DNA is TGCGCCAGCAACCGGGACGCTAGCACAGATACGCAGTATTTT. As protein: CASNRDASTDTQYF. The V and J genes are TRBV5-1 and TRBJ2-3, with D tentatively TRBD1 or TRBD2 (5 bases each). Germline assignment: CDR1 SGHRS and CDR2 YFSETQ. Trimming took 6 bases from V and 0 from J, leaving 11 bases between them. The CDR3 covers 14 residues.

Many counts were recorded for this clonotype. The chain joins TRBV7-8 to TRBJ2-3, with D possibly being TRBD1 (6 bases). CDR1 and CDR2 from the germline V gene are SGHVS and FQNEAQ. The V and J ends lost 7 bases and 8 bases respectively, with 22 bases between them. CDR3 length equals 15 residues. DNA of the CDR3: TGTGCCAGCACCCCATCAGGGGATGTCTGGATTACGCAGTATTTT. Protein sequence: CASTPSGDVWITQYF.

The sample holds many counts of this clonotype. V gene TRBV20-1 combines with J gene TRBJ1-1; D is uncertain. V lost 1 base, J lost 1 base, and 7 bases lay in between. The V gene's germline CDR1 is DFQATT and CDR2 SNEGSKA (reference sequence). There are 13 residues in the CDR3. DNA for the CDR3: TGCAGTGCTAGAGTCCCGAAGAACACTGAAGCTTTCTTT. Translated: CSARVPKNTEAFF.

V usage is TRBV3-1 and J usage is TRBJ2-2; D unresolved. With 1 base removed from V and 3 bases from J, the gap between germline ends came to 3 bases. This CDR3 is 13 amino acids long. Germline V gene sequence: CDR1 LGHDT, CDR2 YNNKEL (reference sequence). The CDR3 DNA follows: TGTGCCAGCAGCCAAGGTCACACCGGGGAGCTGTTTTTT. Its protein is CASSQGHTGELFF.

The chain combines TRBV5-1 with TRBJ2-7; 10 bases fit TRBD2. The CDR3 extends over 17 amino acids. The germline V gene encodes CDR1 SGHRS and CDR2 YFSETQ. Germline trimming cut 0 bases from V and 4 bases from J; bases unmatched to any gene: 10. CDR3 residues: CASSLVSSGSVRYEQYF. CDR3 nucleotides: TGCGCCAGCAGCTTGGTCTCTAGCGGGAGCGTTAGGTACGAGCAGTACTTC.

This chain uses TRBV19 with TRBJ1-2; TRBD1 matches at 9 bases. Looked up from germline, CDR1 is LNHDA and CDR2 is SQIVND (reference sequence). The CDR3 runs 18 residues. V lost 5 bases, J lost 0 bases, and 13 bases stayed unmatched. CDR3 sequence reads: CASSSPGTGMHSNYGYTF. The DNA of the CDR3 is TGTGCCAGTAGTTCCCCCGGGACAGGGATGCACTCTAACTATGGCTACACCTTC.

The genes are TRBV7-6 and TRBJ1-1; 8 positions match TRBD1. V gave up 2 bases and J gave up 1 base; unmatched junction bases: 0. Germline CDR1 SGHVS, CDR2 FNYEAQ. The CDR3 length is 14 residues. The CDR3 loop is CASSLQGANTEAFF. In DNA form, the CDR3 reads TGTGCCAGCAGCTTACAGGGGGCGAACACTGAAGCTTTCTTT.

This clonotype has at least ten counts. V usage is TRBV5-4 and J usage is TRBJ2-5; D is uncertain. Germline lookup yields CDR1 SGHNT and CDR2 YYREEE (reference sequence). This CDR3 contains 14 residues. V lost 3 bases and J 4 bases, leaving 13 bases between the germline ends. In nucleotides, the CDR3 is TGTGCCAGCAGCTATTTTTGGCCGGGAGAGACCCAGTACTTC. The encoded protein is CASSYFWPGETQYF.

By its share, this clonotype is medium-sized. The chain recombines TRBV29-1 with TRBJ1-1; 7 nucleotides match TRBD1. Germline V CDR1 and CDR2: SQVTM, ANQGSEA. The CDR3 spans 13 residues. The trim removed 7 bases at V and 1 base at J, leaving 6 bases unmatched. The CDR3 coding sequence is TGCAGCGGGGACAGCTTAACGAACACTGAAGCTTTCTTT. It yields the protein CSGDSLTNTEAFF.

By sample fraction, this clonotype is medium-sized. The chain employs TRBV29-1 and TRBJ2-3, with TRBD2 identical over 9 bases. This CDR3 region has 14 residues. The ends lost 0 bases at V and 5 bases at J; junction bases unmatched: 3. The germline V gene has CDR1 SQVTM and CDR2 ANQGSEA. The CDR3 loop is CSVEEAGGQDTQYF. The CDR3 DNA sequence: TGCAGCGTTGAAGAAGCGGGAGGACAAGATACGCAGTATTTT.

The chain uses TRBV12-3 or TRBV12-4 and TRBJ2-2; D is unclear. This CDR3 spans 12 amino acids. Trimming took off 3 bases at V and 5 bases at J, with 4 bases between the two ends. CDR3 sequence: CASSFGTGELFF. The CDR3 DNA reads as TGTGCCAGCAGTTTCGGGACCGGGGAGCTGTTTTTT.